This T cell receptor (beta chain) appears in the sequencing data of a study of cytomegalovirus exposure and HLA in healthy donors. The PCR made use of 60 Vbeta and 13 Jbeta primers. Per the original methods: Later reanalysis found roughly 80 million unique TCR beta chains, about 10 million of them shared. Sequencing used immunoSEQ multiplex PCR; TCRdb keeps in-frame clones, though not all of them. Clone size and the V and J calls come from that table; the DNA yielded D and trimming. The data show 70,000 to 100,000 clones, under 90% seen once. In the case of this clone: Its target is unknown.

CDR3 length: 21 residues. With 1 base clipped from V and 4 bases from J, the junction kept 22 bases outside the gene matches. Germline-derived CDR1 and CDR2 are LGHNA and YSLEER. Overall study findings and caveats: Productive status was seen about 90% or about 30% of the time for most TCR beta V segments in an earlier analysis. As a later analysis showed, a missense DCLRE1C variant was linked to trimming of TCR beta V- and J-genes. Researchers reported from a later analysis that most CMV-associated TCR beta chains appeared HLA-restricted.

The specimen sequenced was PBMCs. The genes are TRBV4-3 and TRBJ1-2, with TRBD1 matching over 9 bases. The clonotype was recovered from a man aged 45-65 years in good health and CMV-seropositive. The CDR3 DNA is TGCGCCAGCAGCCAAGGACTAAAGGGGGGGACAGGGCAGGACCCCTTCTATGGCTACACCTTC. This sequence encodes CASSQGLKGGTGQDPFYGYTF.